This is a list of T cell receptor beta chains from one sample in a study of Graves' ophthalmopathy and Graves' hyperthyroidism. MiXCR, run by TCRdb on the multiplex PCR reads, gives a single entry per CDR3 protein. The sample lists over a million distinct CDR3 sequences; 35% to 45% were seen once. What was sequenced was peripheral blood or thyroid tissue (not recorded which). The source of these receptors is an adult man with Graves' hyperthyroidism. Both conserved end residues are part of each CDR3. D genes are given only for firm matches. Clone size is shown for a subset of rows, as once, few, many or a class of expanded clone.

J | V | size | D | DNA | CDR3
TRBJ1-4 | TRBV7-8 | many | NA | TGTGCCAGCAGCTTACGAGGGAGCGGACTAGCTAATGAAAAACTGTTTTTT | CASSLRGSGLANEKLFF
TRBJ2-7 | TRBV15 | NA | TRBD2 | TGTGCCACCAGCAGAGATTACGGGAGGGCCAATGAGCAGTACTTC | CATSRDYGRANEQYF
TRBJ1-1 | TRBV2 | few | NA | TGTGCCAGCAGCGGGACGGGGGTTGTTCCTGAAGCTTTCTTT | CASSGTGVVPEAFF
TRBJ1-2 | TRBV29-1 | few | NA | TGCAGCGTTGTAACCTTAGGAGGGGGCTACACCTTC | CSVVTLGGGYTF
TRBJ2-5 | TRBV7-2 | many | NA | TGTGCCAGCAGTCCGAGGCGGACCCAAGAGACCCAGTACTTC | CASSPRRTQETQYF
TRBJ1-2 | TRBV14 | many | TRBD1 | TGTGCCAGCAGCGCGAAACAGGGGGCAAGTGGCTACACCTTC | CASSAKQGASGYTF
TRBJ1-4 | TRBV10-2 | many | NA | TGCGCCAGCAGTGGGAGGAGCTTTAATGAAAAACTGTTTTTT | CASSGRSFNEKLFF
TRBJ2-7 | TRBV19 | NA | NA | TGTGCCAGTAGTATGAGCAGGGCTGGGGGCGAGCAGTACTTC | CASSMSRAGGEQYF
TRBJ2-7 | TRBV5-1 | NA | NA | TGCGCCAGTAAAATAACCCCGGGACAAGGCTACGAGCAGTACTTC | CASKITPGQGYEQYF
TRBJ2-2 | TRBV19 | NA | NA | TGTGCCAGTAGTATTCTTCCAGGGTCGTTCTCCGGGGAGCTGTTTTTT | CASSILPGSFSGELFF
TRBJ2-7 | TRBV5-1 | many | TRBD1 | TGCGCCAGCAGCTTCGACAGGGGATTTGGCTACGAGCAGTACTTC | CASSFDRGFGYEQYF
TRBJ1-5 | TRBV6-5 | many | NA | TGTGCCAGCAGTTTATCGGGGGCTAGCAATCAGCCCCAGCATTTT | CASSLSGASNQPQHF
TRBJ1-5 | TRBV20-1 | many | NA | TGCAGTGCTAGCCTTGTGGGCAGCCCTCAGCCCCAGCATTTT | CSASLVGSPQPQHF
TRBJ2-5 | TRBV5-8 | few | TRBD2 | TGTGCCAGCACCATAGGCCTAGCGGGGGACAGCGAGACCCAGTACTTC | CASTIGLAGDSETQYF
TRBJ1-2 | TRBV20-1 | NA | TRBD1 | TGCAGTGCTAGCGGGGACAGGGACCATGGCTACACCTTC | CSASGDRDHGYTF
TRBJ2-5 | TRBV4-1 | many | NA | TGCGCCAGCAGCCAATCGGTCCAAGAGACCCAGTACTTC | CASSQSVQETQYF
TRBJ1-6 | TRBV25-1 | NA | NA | TGTGCCAGCAGTGAAGAGGGAGGTCTCAGGGACAATTCACCCCTCCACTTT | CASSEEGGLRDNSPLHF
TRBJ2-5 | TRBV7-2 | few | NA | TGTGCCAGCACCTTCATGGGAAAGTACCAAGAGACCCAGTACTTC | CASTFMGKYQETQYF